Detailed here is one TCR beta chain. A much larger clonotype is one base distant, so this may be a read error. For the second PCR, which ran for about 7 to 11 cycles, a sample-barcoded 5' primer and a J-beta primer mix were used. Via MiXCR, TCRdb re-called the 5' RACE reads, giving one row per CDR3 protein. This sample yields hundreds of thousands of distinct CDR3 sequences, of which about 30% are seen a single time; about a sixth belongs to the top ten. CDR1 MNHEY and CDR2 SVGEGT come from the germline V gene. CDR3 length: 13 residues. Trimming pared 7 bases from V and 10 bases from J, leaving 14 bases between. The sample originates from a study of blood T cells in healthy people across ages. Every donor contributed roughly 11 milliliters of peripheral blood by blood draw.

The material sequenced was blood. The clonotype comes from a woman aged 80 or over in good health. The chain has TRBV6-2 or TRBV6-3 and TRBJ1-6, with D possibly TRBD1 on 6 matching bases. As DNA, the CDR3 is TGTGCCAGCAATGACAGGATTTACTCACCCCTCCACTTT. It translates to CASNDRIYSPLHF.